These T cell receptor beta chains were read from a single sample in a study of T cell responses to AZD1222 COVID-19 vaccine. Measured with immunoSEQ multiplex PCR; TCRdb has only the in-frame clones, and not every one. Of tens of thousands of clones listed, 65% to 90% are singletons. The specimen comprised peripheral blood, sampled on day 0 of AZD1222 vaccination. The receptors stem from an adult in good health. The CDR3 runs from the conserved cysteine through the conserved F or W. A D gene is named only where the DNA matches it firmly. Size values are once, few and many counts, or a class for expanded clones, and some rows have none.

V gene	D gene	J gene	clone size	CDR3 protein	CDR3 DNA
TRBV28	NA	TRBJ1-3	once	CASSPTQGRGNTIYF	TGTGCCAGCAGTCCCACCCAGGGGCGCGGAAACACCATATATTTT
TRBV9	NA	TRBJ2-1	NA	CASSVVPPGEQFF	TGTGCCAGCAGCGTAGTCCCTCCAGGTGAGCAGTTCTTC
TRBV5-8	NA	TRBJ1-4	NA	CASSRWTATNEKLFF	TGTGCCAGCAGCCGGTGGACTGCAACTAATGAAAAACTGTTTTTT
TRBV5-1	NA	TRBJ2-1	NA	CASRLNTGGALEQFF	TGCGCCAGCAGGTTAAATACTGGCGGGGCTCTAGAGCAGTTCTTC
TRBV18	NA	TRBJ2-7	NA	CASSPRGIHEQYF	TGTGCCAGCTCACCAAGGGGTATCCACGAGCAGTACTTC
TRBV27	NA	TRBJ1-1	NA	CASSSYGGMNTEAFF	TGTGCCAGCAGTTCGTACGGAGGAATGAACACTGAAGCTTTCTTT
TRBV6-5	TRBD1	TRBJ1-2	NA	CASSLTGGFGYGYTF	TGTGCCAGCAGTTTGACAGGGGGCTTTGGCTATGGCTACACCTTC
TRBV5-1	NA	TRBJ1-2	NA	CASSLQKVGQGYTF	TGCGCCAGCAGCCTGCAGAAGGTGGGGCAGGGCTACACCTTC
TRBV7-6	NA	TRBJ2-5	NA	CASSPVPGGGFAGETQYF	TGTGCCAGCAGCCCGGTCCCCGGGGGTGGGTTCGCGGGGGAGACCCAGTACTTC
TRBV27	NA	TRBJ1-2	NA	CASSLSVTLGNYGYTF	TGTGCCAGCAGTTTATCGGTGACCCTAGGGAACTATGGCTACACCTTC
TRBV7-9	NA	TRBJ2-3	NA	CASSQQGRTDTQYF	TGTGCCAGCAGCCAGCAGGGTCGGACAGATACGCAGTATTTT
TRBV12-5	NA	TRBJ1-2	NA	CASGLFFVSGQPRDYGYTF	TGTGCTAGTGGTTTATTTTTTGTGTCAGGCCAACCGAGGGACTATGGCTACACCTTC
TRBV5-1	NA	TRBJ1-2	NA	CASSLEGLAYGYTF	TGCGCCAGCAGCTTGGAAGGGCTCGCCTATGGCTACACCTTC
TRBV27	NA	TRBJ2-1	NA	CASSLLGDNEQFF	TGTGCCAGCAGTTTGCTGGGAGACAATGAGCAGTTCTTC
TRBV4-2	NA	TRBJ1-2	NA	CASSLGPSLAGGYTF	TGTGCCAGCAGCCTCGGGCCGTCCCTGGCGGGGGGCTACACCTTC
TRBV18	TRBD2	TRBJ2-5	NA	CASSGLAGRWAKETQYF	TGTGCCAGCTCAGGCCTAGCGGGGCGCTGGGCCAAAGAGACCCAGTACTTC
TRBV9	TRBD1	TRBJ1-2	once	CASSVVTGGFQGYTF	TGTGCCAGCAGCGTAGTAACAGGGGGCTTTCAGGGCTACACCTTC
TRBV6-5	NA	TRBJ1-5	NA	CASSSRAGNQPQHF	TGTGCCAGCAGCTCGCGCGCAGGCAATCAGCCCCAGCATTTT
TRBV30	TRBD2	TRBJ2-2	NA	CAWAAGRVAGELFF	TGTGCCTGGGCGGCGGGGAGGGTTGCCGGGGAGCTGTTTTTT
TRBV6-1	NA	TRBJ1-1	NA	CASSESPGLPAFF	TGTGCCAGCAGTGAATCTCCAGGGCTCCCAGCTTTCTTT
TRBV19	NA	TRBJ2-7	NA	CASSMSLIPWEQYF	TGTGCCAGTAGTATGTCCTTAATCCCCTGGGAGCAGTACTTC
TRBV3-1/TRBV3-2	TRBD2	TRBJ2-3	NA	CASSRLAGGTDTQYF	TGTGCCAGCAGCCGACTAGCGGGGGGGACAGATACGCAGTATTTT
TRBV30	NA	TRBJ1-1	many	CAWSVLSGLTEAFF	TGTGCCTGGAGTGTACTTTCGGGGCTAACTGAAGCTTTCTTT
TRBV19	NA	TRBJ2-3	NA	CASSIAGAGSDTQYF	TGTGCCAGTAGTATAGCGGGGGCCGGTTCAGATACGCAGTATTTT
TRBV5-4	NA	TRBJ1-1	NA	CASSPPQGMNTEAFF	TGTGCCAGCAGCCCCCCCCAGGGGATGAACACTGAAGCTTTCTTT
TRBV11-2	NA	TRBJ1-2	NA	CASSQTFNQGPYGYTF	TGTGCCAGCAGCCAAACATTTAATCAGGGTCCCTATGGCTACACCTTC
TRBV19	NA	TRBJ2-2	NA	CASSSPPGQTSPGELFF	TGTGCCAGTAGTTCTCCGCCGGGACAAACAAGTCCCGGGGAGCTGTTTTTT
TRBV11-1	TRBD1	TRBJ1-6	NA	CASRLDTGTGGSPLHF	TGTGCCAGCAGACTAGACACCGGGACAGGAGGTTCACCCCTCCACTTT
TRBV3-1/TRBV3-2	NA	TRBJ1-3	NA	CASSQSTGRGNTIYF	TGTGCCAGCAGCCAATCCACAGGGCGCGGAAACACCATATATTTT
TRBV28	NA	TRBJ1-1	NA	CASSRGGLSTEAFF	TGTGCCAGCAGTAGGGGTGGGCTCTCCACTGAAGCTTTCTTT
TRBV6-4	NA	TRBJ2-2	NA	CASSVSGLDTGELFF	TGTGCCAGCAGTGTCTCAGGGCTGGACACCGGGGAGCTGTTTTTT
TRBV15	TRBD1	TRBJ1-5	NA	CATSRPLAGWTGKNQPQHF	TGTGCCACCAGCAGACCTCTGGCAGGATGGACAGGGAAGAATCAGCCCCAGCATTTT
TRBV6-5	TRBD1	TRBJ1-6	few	CASSSPTGVRSPLHF	TGTGCCAGCAGTTCCCCGACAGGGGTAAGATCACCCCTCCACTTT
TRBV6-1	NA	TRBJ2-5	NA	CASSETQGTQYF	TGTGCCAGCAGTGAAACGCAAGGGACCCAGTACTTC
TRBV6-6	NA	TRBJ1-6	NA	CANRGAGLNSPLHF	TGTGCCAATCGTGGGGCGGGCCTTAATTCACCCCTCCACTTT
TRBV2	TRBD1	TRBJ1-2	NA	CASSVMGQGNYGYTF	TGTGCCAGCAGTGTTATGGGACAGGGGAACTATGGCTACACCTTC
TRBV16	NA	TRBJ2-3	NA	CASSQSPTATDTQYF	TGTGCCAGCAGCCAATCGCCCACGGCCACAGATACGCAGTATTTT
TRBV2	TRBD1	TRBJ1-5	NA	CASRGIQGGHQPQHF	TGTGCCAGCAGGGGGATCCAGGGGGGCCATCAGCCCCAGCATTTT
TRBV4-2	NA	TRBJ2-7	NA	CASSQGEDAYEQYF	TGTGCCAGCAGCCAAGGGGAGGATGCCTACGAGCAGTACTTC
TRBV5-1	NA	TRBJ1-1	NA	CASSLGVQSPNTEAFF	TGCGCCAGCAGCTTGGGTGTCCAGAGTCCGAACACTGAAGCTTTCTTT
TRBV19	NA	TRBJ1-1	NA	CASSAAGASATEAFF	TGTGCCAGTAGTGCGGCAGGCGCTTCGGCCACTGAAGCTTTCTTT
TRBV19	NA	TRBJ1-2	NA	CASRTLGSQMGYTF	TGTGCCAGTCGTACGTTAGGGAGTCAGATGGGCTACACCTTC
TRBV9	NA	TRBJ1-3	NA	CASSVDFPGNTIYF	TGTGCCAGCAGCGTGGACTTCCCGGGAAACACCATATATTTT
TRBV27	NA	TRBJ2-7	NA	CASSKGSEISYEQYF	TGTGCCAGCAGTAAGGGGTCAGAGATATCCTACGAGCAGTACTTC
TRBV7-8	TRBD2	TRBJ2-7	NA	CASSLGREGEQYF	TGTGCCAGCAGCTTGGGCCGGGAGGGTGAGCAGTACTTC
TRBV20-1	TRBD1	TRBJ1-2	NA	CSARAGGGYTF	TGCAGTGCTAGAGCAGGGGGCGGCTACACCTTC
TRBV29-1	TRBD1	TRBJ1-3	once	CSVGTGAGNTIYF	TGCAGCGTTGGGACAGGGGCTGGAAACACCATATATTTT
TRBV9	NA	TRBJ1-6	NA	CASSDVRTVNSPLHF	TGTGCCAGCAGTGACGTGAGGACGGTGAATTCACCCCTCCACTTT
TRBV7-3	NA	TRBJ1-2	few	CASSLREGGTYTF	TGTGCCAGCAGCTTAAGGGAGGGTGGTACCTACACCTTC
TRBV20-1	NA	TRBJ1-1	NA	CSASGVVASLMNTEAFF	TGCAGTGCTAGTGGAGTTGTGGCCAGTCTCATGAACACTGAAGCTTTCTTT
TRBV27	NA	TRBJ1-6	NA	CASSPSGNNSPLHF	TGTGCCAGCAGTCCCTCGGGGAATAATTCACCCCTCCACTTT
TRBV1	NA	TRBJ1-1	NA	CTSSQDPLGGMNTEAFF	TGCACCAGCAGCCAAGATCCCCTAGGGGGTATGAACACTGAAGCTTTCTTT